The 17 T cell receptor beta chains in this list originate from one sample, sequenced in a study of response to subunit inactivated influenza vaccine. TCRdb passed the RT-PCR reads through MiXCR, listing each CDR3 protein once. Among 400,000 to 650,000 distinct CDR3 sequences, around 7.7% were seen once, and the ten largest hold about 12%. Sequences were derived from PBMCs from blood, sampled around 2 years after vaccination. These receptor sequences come from a man aged 45-69 years who received an inactivated influenza vaccine.

This sequence joins TRBV10-3 and TRBJ2-2; 7 bases line up with TRBD1. The length of the CDR3 is 14 residues. Germline V gene sequence: CDR1 ENHRY, CDR2 SYGVKD. Germline trimming cut 4 bases from V and 6 bases from J; bases unmatched to any gene: 5. The CDR3 coding sequence is TGTGCCATCAGTGTGGGACAGAGGGCCGGGGAGCTGTTTTTT. It encodes CAISVGQRAGELFF.

This clonotype was observed a handful of times. The gene calls are TRBV5-1 and TRBJ2-2; D is possibly TRBD1 (5 bases). Germline CDR1 is SGHRS and CDR2 is YFSETQ. This CDR3 is 14 amino acids long. The V and J ends lost 4 bases and 3 bases respectively, with 10 bases between them. CDR3 region: CASSLREYTGELFF. As DNA, the CDR3 is TGCGCCAGCAGCCTCAGGGAATACACCGGGGAGCTGTTTTTT.

This clonotype occurred a few times. The V and J genes are TRBV20-1 and TRBJ2-3, with 7 bases matching TRBD2. The V and J ends lost 3 bases and 2 bases, in that order; junction bases with no gene match: 8. Germline-derived CDR1 and CDR2 are DFQATT and SNEGSKA (reference sequence). This CDR3 contains 15 residues. CDR3 coding DNA: TGCAGTGCTAGGGGAGGGGCTTCCATCACAGATACGCAGTATTTT. It yields the protein CSARGGASITDTQYF.

This clonotype was observed many times. The genes are TRBV4-2 and TRBJ2-1; TRBD1 agrees at 7 bases. CDR3 size: 15 residues. J was trimmed by 3 bases and V by 2 bases; bases with no gene match: 4. Looked up from germline, CDR1 is LGHNA and CDR2 is YNFKEQ. The CDR3 nucleotides read TGTGCCAGCAGCCAAACAGGGGCGAACTACAATGAGCAGTTCTTC. Translation gives CASSQTGANYNEQFF.

This clonotype appeared many times. The V and J genes are TRBV29-1 and TRBJ2-1, with TRBD1 as a possible D gene (6 bases). V was trimmed by 4 bases and J by 2 bases, leaving 9 bases between them. The CDR3 is made up of 13 amino acids. Per germline, CDR1 SQVTM and CDR2 ANQGSEA. The CDR3 region has the DNA TGCAGCGTTGGGGGGCTCGCCTACAATGAGCAGTTCTTC. This sequence encodes CSVGGLAYNEQFF.

This clonotype was observed at least ten times. This rearrangement joins TRBV12-3 or TRBV12-4 to TRBJ1-2; tentatively, D is TRBD1 (5 bases). The CDR3 length is 13 residues. The V end was cut by 6 bases, the J end by 2 bases, with 10 bases between. CDR3 coding DNA: TGTGCCAGCAGCTTGGGACGGAACTATGGCTACACCTTC. Its protein is CASSLGRNYGYTF.

The V call is TRBV7-9, the J call TRBJ1-2, with TRBD1 as a possible D gene (6 bases). This CDR3 has 14 residues. The germline V gene has CDR1 SEHNR and CDR2 FQNEAQ (reference sequence). The V gene lost 5 bases and the J gene lost 8 bases, with 18 bases spanning the gap. The CDR3: CASSQGSPSGGYTF. In DNA form, the CDR3 reads TGTGCCAGCAGCCAGGGGTCCCCCTCCGGAGGCTACACCTTC.

This clonotype has a count of ten or more. Here the CDR3 DNA reads TGTGCCAGCAGCAGGGGGGGAGGGGCGTACGAGCAGTACTTC. This sequence encodes CASSRGGGAYEQYF. The chain is built from TRBV4-2 and TRBJ2-7; tentative D call: TRBD2 (7 bases). The CDR3 length is 14 residues. The V gene lost 5 bases and the J gene lost 4 bases, with 15 bases spanning the gap. CDR1 and CDR2 (germline): LGHNA, YNFKEQ.

In this sample, this clonotype turned up a few times. The V and J genes are TRBV19 and TRBJ1-5; a possible D gene is TRBD1 (5 bases). The CDR3 runs 14 residues. Germline V gene data show CDR1 as LNHDA and CDR2 as SQIVND (reference sequence). Trimming stripped 6 bases from V and 0 bases from J, with 9 bases between. This chain's CDR3 is CASRTATSNQPQHF. As DNA, the CDR3 is TGTGCCAGTAGGACAGCAACTAGCAATCAGCCCCAGCATTTT.

In its sample, this clonotype was seen many times. The CDR3 sequence is CAISEPAGGQFF. The CDR3 nucleotides are TGTGCCATCAGTGAGCCAGCGGGAGGGCAGTTCTTC. The chain carries TRBV10-3 and TRBJ2-1; 9 nucleotides line up with TRBD2. The germline CDR1 and CDR2 sequences are ENHRY and SYGVKD. The CDR3 contains 12 residues. The V gene end was trimmed by 2 bases and the J gene end by 12 bases; junction bases not matched to a gene: 2.

This clonotype was counted between two and nine times. This chain links TRBV14 with TRBJ2-1; D perhaps matches TRBD2 (7 bases). CDR1 is SGHDN and CDR2 is FVKESK in the germline V gene. V was cut by 1 base and J by 2 bases, with 12 bases left in between. This CDR3 has 16 amino acids. The CDR3 region is CASSQGTAGTYNEQFF. CDR3 nucleotide sequence: TGTGCCAGCAGCCAAGGGACAGCGGGGACCTACAATGAGCAGTTCTTC.

This clonotype was seen many times. The chain employs TRBV20-1 and TRBJ2-3, with 7 nucleotides matching TRBD2. The CDR3 is 12 residues long. Germline CDR1 DFQATT, CDR2 SNEGSKA (reference sequence). The CDR3 reads CGGSGTTDTQYF. Written as DNA, the CDR3 is TGCGGGGGGAGCGGGACCACAGATACGCAGTATTTT.

The genes are TRBV11-2 and TRBJ2-7; possibly TRBD1 or TRBD2 for D (5 bases each). Trimming shortened V by 4 bases and J by 2 bases, and 15 bases separated the two germline ends. The CDR3 consists of 15 residues. The germline V gene has CDR1 SGHAT and CDR2 FQNNGV. The CDR3 region is CASSWGSSMTYEQYF. As DNA, the CDR3 is TGTGCCAGCAGCTGGGGGTCTAGTATGACCTACGAGCAGTACTTC. Full variable domain (outside the CDR3, taken from reference TRBV11-2 and TRBJ2-7): EAGVAQSPRYKIIEKRQSVAFWCNPISGHATLYWYQQILGQGPKLLIQFQNNGVVDDSQLPKDRFSAERLKGVDSTLKIQPAKLEDSAVYLCASSWGSSMTYEQYFGPGTRLTVT.

This clonotype was recorded a few times. The rearrangement joins TRBV10-3 to TRBJ2-5; the D gene is possibly TRBD2 (6 bases). The germline V gene encodes CDR1 ENHRY and CDR2 SYGVKD. The CDR3 spans 16 residues. V lost 0 bases to trimming and J lost 4 bases, with 15 bases between them. CDR3 loop: CAISESGGVGGETQYF. The CDR3 DNA follows: TGTGCCATCAGTGAGTCAGGAGGGGTAGGCGGAGAGACCCAGTACTTC.

This clonotype was detected ten times or more. This chain connects TRBV7-2 to TRBJ2-1; 10 nucleotides agree with TRBD2. In germline, CDR1 is SGHTA, CDR2 FQGNSA. Unmatched junction bases numbered 7, after V lost 2 bases and J lost 0 bases. This CDR3 spans 18 amino acids. CDR3 region: CASSLSLAGPSSYNEQFF. CDR3 sequence (DNA): TGTGCCAGCAGCTTATCACTAGCGGGGCCCAGCTCCTACAATGAGCAGTTCTTC.

This clonotype was counted at least ten times. The chain carries TRBV10-3 and TRBJ2-3; possible D gene TRBD2, 6 bases. CDR3 length: 14 amino acids. The ends were cut back, 9 bases at V and 1 base at J, with 14 bases in the middle. Germline loops: CDR1 ENHRY, CDR2 SYGVKD. The CDR3 DNA is TGTGCCATGTCCAAAACGGGAGGCACAGATACGCAGTATTTT. It encodes CAMSKTGGTDTQYF.

This clonotype was detected many times. This chain joins TRBV4-3 and TRBJ1-1, with TRBD1 matching 8 bases. This CDR3 region has 18 residues. Germline V gives CDR1 LGHNA, CDR2 YSLEER. V dropped 3 bases and J dropped 4; count of bases not matched to a gene: 16. The CDR3 spells CASSQTYRGYRSGTEAFF. CDR3 sequence (DNA): TGCGCCAGCAGCCAGACCTACAGGGGGTATAGGTCGGGCACTGAAGCTTTCTTT.